The present TCR beta chain was sequenced within a study of naive and memory T cell subsets. Ligated cDNA underwent four rounds of PCR with nested alpha and beta constant region primers and SP2. Reverse transcription of blood and skin TCR RNA was primed at alpha and beta constant regions. TCRdb analysed the UMI-ligation and nested PCR reads with MiXCR anew, one entry per CDR3 protein. The table has some 26,000 distinct CDR3 sequences, 5% to 5.5% seen once. The CDR3 has 15 amino acids. With 5 bases clipped from V and 8 bases from J, the junction kept 11 bases outside the gene matches. CDR1 and CDR2 (germline): LNHDA, SQIVND (reference sequence). This clonotype was recorded many times. TCR cDNA received a 3' ligated oligonucleotide that carried a UMI.

The source of this sequence is an adult in good health. The chain has TRBV19 and TRBJ2-1; 8 positions agree with TRBD2. The sequenced sample consisted of blood. The CDR3 DNA reads TGTGCCAGTAGTTCCGGACTAGCCCCCGGGGATGAGCAGTTCTTC. Its translation is CASSSGLAPGDEQFF. The whole variable domain, remainder taken from reference TRBV19 and TRBJ2-1, is DGGITQSPKYLFRKEGQNVTLSCEQNLNHDAMYWYRQDPGQGLRLIYYSQIVNDFQKGDIAEGYSVSREKKESFPLTVTSAQKNPTAFYLCASSSGLAPGDEQFFGPGTRLTVL.